The entry that follows covers one T cell receptor (beta chain) sequence. TCRdb's table, derived via immunoSEQ multiplex PCR, lists solely in-frame clones and lacks some. The sample carries roughly 99,000 clones, around 90% recorded once. The sample is drawn from a study of T cell changes during pregnancy in multiple sclerosis. V lost 0 bases to trimming and J lost 2 bases, with 8 bases between them. The germline V gene encodes CDR1 SGDLS and CDR2 YYNGEE. The CDR3 has 15 residues. This receptor was obtained from a female donor in good health, enrolled as a control in a pregnancy study. The rearrangement uses TRBV9 and TRBJ1-4, with D uncertain. The starting material was peripheral blood, obtained in the third trimester of pregnancy. The CDR3 reads CASSVGPGTNEKLFF. The CDR3 bases are TGTGCCAGCAGCGTAGGCCCGGGGACTAATGAAAAACTGTTTTTT.